The 28 T cell receptor beta chains below all came from one sample that was sequenced in a study of identical twins. Via MiXCR, TCRdb re-called the 5' RACE reads, giving one row per CDR3 protein. The data hold under 300,000 distinct CDR3 sequences, with more than 13% observed a single time. The specimen sequenced was memory (CD45RO+) T cells sorted from blood. Receptors were obtained from a woman in her late teens or twenties in good health.

This clonotype has just a few counts. V usage is TRBV6-1 and J usage is TRBJ2-7; either TRBD1 or TRBD2 may fit D (5 bases each). The CDR3 loop spans 12 amino acids. V lost 11 bases to trimming and J lost 0 bases, with 11 bases between them. Germline V gene sequence: CDR1 MNHNS, CDR2 SASEGT. The CDR3, as DNA: TGTGCCGGGGGTAGGAGCTCCTACGAGCAGTACTTC. This gives the protein CAGGRSSYEQYF.

In its sample, this clonotype was seen a few times. V usage is TRBV6-1 and J usage is TRBJ2-1; 8 bases fit TRBD1. The CDR3 loop spans 14 amino acids. The junction had 11 bases not matched to a gene; V was cut back by 8 bases and J by 8 bases. Germline assignment: CDR1 MNHNS and CDR2 SASEGT. The CDR3 sequence: CASVAGGGMHEQFF. The CDR3 DNA reads TGTGCCAGCGTAGCAGGGGGCGGAATGCATGAGCAGTTCTTC.

This clonotype has a count of ten or more. The chain is built from TRBV5-1 and TRBJ2-5; 7 positions match TRBD1. There are 16 residues in the CDR3. CDR1 SGHRS and CDR2 YFSETQ come from the germline V gene. V was pared by 4 bases and J by 2 bases, with 11 bases of the junction left unmatched. As DNA, the CDR3 is TGCGCCAGCAGCCCCGTGACAGGGAGAGGACAAGAGACCCAGTACTTC. This encodes CASSPVTGRGQETQYF.

The chain uses TRBV5-5 and TRBJ2-7, with D tentatively TRBD1 (6 bases). The ends were cut back, 0 bases at V and 3 bases at J, with 13 bases in the middle. Germline V CDR1 and CDR2: SGHKS, YYEKEE (reference sequence). CDR3 size: 15 residues. In DNA form, the CDR3 reads TGTGCCAGCAGCTTGGGGGACAACACTGACTACGAGCAGTACTTC. It specifies CASSLGDNTDYEQYF.

A few counts support this clonotype. The chain couples TRBV15 to TRBJ1-6, with D possibly being TRBD1 (5 bases). Germline CDR1 and CDR2: LNHNV and YYDKDF (reference sequence). V dropped 6 bases and J dropped 7 bases, with 10 bases sitting between them. The CDR3 runs 13 residues. For the CDR3, the DNA is TGTGCCACCAGGATCGGGGCCAATTCACCCCTCCACTTT. It translates to CATRIGANSPLHF.

The sample holds a few counts of this clonotype. The chain couples TRBV5-6 to TRBJ2-2; D is ambiguous. Per germline, CDR1 SGHDT and CDR2 YYEEEE. The CDR3 extends over 17 amino acids. V was clipped by 4 bases and J by 0 bases, with 16 bases between them. In DNA form, the CDR3 reads TGTGCCAGCAGCGCCATGACGAGAACTACGAACACCGGGGAGCTGTTTTTT. It codes for CASSAMTRTTNTGELFF. The full variable domain, completed using reference TRBV5-6 and TRBJ2-2, is DAGVTQSPTHLIKTRGQQVTLRCSPKSGHDTVSWYQQALGQGPQFIFQYYEEEERQRGNFPDRFSGHQFPNYSSELNVNALLLGDSALYLCASSAMTRTTNTGELFFGEGSRLTVL.

The gene calls are TRBV3-1 and TRBJ2-7, with 7 bases fitting TRBD1. Germline V gives CDR1 LGHDT, CDR2 YNNKEL (reference sequence). The V and J ends lost 1 base and 3 bases, in that order; junction bases with no gene match: 3. The CDR3 has 14 amino acids. The CDR3 DNA is TGTGCCAGCAGCCAAGGACAGGGTTTCTACGAGCAGTACTTC. It is translated as CASSQGQGFYEQYF.

This clonotype occurred a few times. The V and J genes are TRBV2 and TRBJ2-5; the D gene is possibly TRBD2 (5 bases). V shed 4 bases and J shed 4 bases, with 16 bases lying between them. Per the germline V gene, CDR1 is SNHLY and CDR2 is FYNNEI. The CDR3 is 15 residues long. The CDR3 bases are TGTGCCAGCAGTGGCCATGGAAAGCGGTCAGAGACCCAGTACTTC. It codes for CASSGHGKRSETQYF. The complete variable domain, with remaining parts taken from reference TRBV2 and TRBJ2-5, reads EPEVTQTPSHQVTQMGQEVILRCVPISNHLYFYWYRQILGQKVEFLVSFYNNEISEKSEIFDDQFSVERPDGSNFTLKIRSTKLEDSAMYFCASSGHGKRSETQYFGPGTRLLVL.

This clonotype was counted ten times or more. The junction departs from germline at one end; a sequencing error may be responsible. The chain employs TRBV12-3 or TRBV12-4 and TRBJ1-1; perhaps TRBD1 as D (5 bases). The length of the CDR3 is 13 residues. CDR3 DNA: TGTGCCAGCAGCTTAGACAGAGGGACTGAAGCTTTCTTT. Encoded protein: CASSLDRGTEAFF.

This clonotype was counted between two and nine times. The rearrangement links TRBV6-1 to TRBJ2-2; 8 bases are a match to TRBD2. V was pared by 0 bases and J by 2 bases, with 5 bases of the junction left unmatched. Germline V lookup: CDR1 MNHNS, CDR2 SASEGT. CDR3 size: 17 residues. CDR3 sequence: CASSEARGGLNTGELFF. CDR3 in DNA: TGTGCCAGCAGTGAAGCTCGGGGGGGCCTTAACACCGGGGAGCTGTTTTTT.

This clonotype has at least ten counts. CDR3 nucleotides: TGCGCCAGCAGCTTGGCACTCCACCCGAACACTGAAGCTTTCTTT. Amino acid sequence: CASSLALHPNTEAFF. This rearrangement joins TRBV5-1 to TRBJ1-1; D is undetermined. Germline-derived CDR1 and CDR2 are SGHRS and YFSETQ. The CDR3 contains 15 residues. The V gene lost 0 bases and the J gene lost 1 base, with 10 bases spanning the gap. The full variable domain, with the rest looked up from reference TRBV5-1 and TRBJ1-1, is KAGVTQTPRYLIKTRGQQVTLSCSPISGHRSVSWYQQTPGQGLQFLFEYFSETQRNKGNFPGRFSGRQFSNSRSEMNVSTLELGDSALYLCASSLALHPNTEAFFGQGTRLTVV.

As for this clonotype: A much larger clone sits a single nucleotide away, making a read error possible. The chain joins TRBV29-1 to TRBJ2-1, with D maybe TRBD1 (7 bases). Germline values: CDR1 SQVTM, CDR2 ANQGSEA. V was cut by 8 bases and J by 4 bases, with 21 bases left in between. The CDR3 consists of 15 residues. The CDR3 reads CSLDQGGATYNEQFF. The CDR3 DNA is TGCAGCCTGGACCAGGGGGGAGCGACGTACAATGAGCAGTTCTTC.

This sequence joins TRBV20-1 and TRBJ1-2; tentatively, D is TRBD1 (5 bases). Trimming shortened V by 6 bases and J by 7 bases, and 18 bases separated the two germline ends. This CDR3 has 13 amino acids. From germline, CDR1 is DFQATT and CDR2 SNEGSKA (reference sequence). The CDR3: CSAEVWQGSGYTF. In DNA, the CDR3 is TGCAGTGCCGAGGTGTGGCAGGGTTCTGGCTACACCTTC.

The chain uses TRBV20-1 and TRBJ1-2; 9 bases agree with TRBD1. J lost 4 bases, V lost 0 bases, and 6 bases had no gene match. Germline assignment: CDR1 DFQATT and CDR2 SNEGSKA (reference sequence). The CDR3 contains 15 residues. The CDR3 loop reads CSAREAGQGLYGYTF. The CDR3 nucleotides read TGCAGTGCTAGAGAGGCGGGACAGGGCCTCTATGGCTACACCTTC.

This clonotype came up a few times. V and J are TRBV20-1 and TRBJ1-6; 7 bases are a match to TRBD1. V was pared by 8 bases and J by 3 bases, with 1 base of the junction left unmatched. This CDR3 spans 12 amino acids. Germline CDR1 is DFQATT and CDR2 is SNEGSKA (reference sequence). CDR3 sequence reads: CSTGDYNSPLHF. The CDR3, as DNA: TGCAGTACAGGGGACTATAATTCACCCCTCCACTTT.

This chain uses TRBV12-3 or TRBV12-4 with TRBJ1-6, with D perhaps TRBD1 (6 bases). The germline V and J ends were trimmed by 6 bases and 4 bases, with 13 bases remaining between them. The CDR3 runs 15 residues. The CDR3 region is CASSPEDSYNSPLHF. In DNA form, the CDR3 reads TGTGCCAGCAGCCCGGAGGACAGTTATAATTCACCCCTCCACTTT.

The V and J genes are TRBV19 and TRBJ2-2; D perhaps matches TRBD2 (6 bases). Germline V gene sequence: CDR1 LNHDA, CDR2 SQIVND (reference sequence). Deletions cut 4 bases from V and 4 bases from J, with 13 bases between. This CDR3 is built from 15 residues. In DNA form, the CDR3 reads TGTGCCAGTAGTAGGCCGGGAGCCGGCACCGGGGAGCTGTTTTTT. Translation: CASSRPGAGTGELFF.

Many counts were recorded for this clonotype. The chain uses TRBV5-1 and TRBJ1-5, with D possibly TRBD1 on 6 matching bases. The CDR3 has 15 amino acids. Germline CDR1 and CDR2: SGHRS and YFSETQ. V gave up 5 bases and J gave up 4 bases, with 16 bases separating them. The CDR3 loop reads CASRAGGDRNQPQHF. The CDR3 bases are TGCGCCAGCAGGGCGGGGGGCGACAGGAATCAGCCCCAGCATTTT.

In its sample, this clonotype was seen many times. This chain uses TRBV10-3 with TRBJ2-1; D is undetermined. The CDR3 loop spans 13 amino acids. Germline CDR1 is ENHRY and CDR2 is SYGVKD. With 4 bases removed from V and 5 bases from J, the gap between germline ends came to 9 bases. DNA of the CDR3: TGTGCCATCAGTGTATTCGGACACAATGAGCAGTTCTTC. It translates to CAISVFGHNEQFF.

This clonotype was seen only a few times. V usage is TRBV27 and J usage is TRBJ1-2; TRBD1 matches 9 bases. CDR3 length equals 14 residues. Germline CDR1 and CDR2: MNHEY and SMNVEV (reference sequence). V was pared by 4 bases and J by 5 bases, with 5 bases of the junction left unmatched. The chain's CDR3 is CASSSLGQGYGYTF. The CDR3 DNA is TGTGCCAGCAGTTCCCTAGGACAGGGGTATGGCTACACCTTC.

This clonotype was picked up many times. The chain combines TRBV20-1 with TRBJ1-3; no clear D. CDR1 and CDR2 (germline): DFQATT, SNEGSKA (reference sequence). V shed 5 bases and J shed 1 base, with 6 bases lying between them. The CDR3 contains 12 residues. CDR3 nucleotides: TGCAGTGCTGCACATTCTGGAAACACCATATATTTT. It yields the protein CSAAHSGNTIYF.

CDR3 amino acids: CASSLELAGTGTDTQYF. The CDR3 DNA follows: TGCGCCAGCAGCTTGGAGCTAGCGGGAACGGGCACAGATACGCAGTATTTT. The chain uses TRBV5-1 and TRBJ2-3; TRBD2 aligns across 9 bases. This CDR3 has 17 amino acids. Trimming took 0 bases from V and 1 from J; bases not matched to a gene: 6. Germline V CDR1 and CDR2: SGHRS, YFSETQ.

This rearrangement joins TRBV29-1 to TRBJ2-3; D unclear. In germline, CDR1 is SQVTM, CDR2 ANQGSEA. V was clipped by 2 bases and J by 4 bases, with 13 bases between them. The CDR3 extends over 14 amino acids. The CDR3 DNA reads as TGCAGCGTTGAAACCAGCGCGTCGGCAGATACGCAGTATTTT. Translated: CSVETSASADTQYF.

This clonotype has a handful of counts. The chain joins TRBV7-2 to TRBJ2-1, with 7 positions matching TRBD1. V was clipped by 1 base and J by 7 bases; unmatched bases: 7. CDR3 length: 15 amino acids. Germline CDR1 and CDR2: SGHTA and FQGNSA. This CDR3 is CASSLGGTVSNEQFF. CDR3 bases: TGTGCCAGCAGCTTAGGTGGGACAGTCTCTAATGAGCAGTTCTTC.

This clonotype occurred a few times. This chain joins TRBV5-1 and TRBJ2-1, with D unresolved. V was shortened by 3 bases and J by 3 bases, with 7 bases between the two germline ends. Germline-derived CDR1 and CDR2 are SGHRS and YFSETQ. The CDR3 is 13 amino acids. CDR3 sequence (DNA): TGCGCCAGCAGCTCGTCACTCTACAATGAGCAGTTCTTC. The encoded protein is CASSSSLYNEQFF.

In this sample, this clonotype turned up once. The chain links TRBV18 to TRBJ1-2, with TRBD1 identical over 10 bases. The junction had 8 bases not matched to a gene; V was cut back by 5 bases and J by 8 bases. The CDR3 is 14 residues long. The V gene's germline CDR1 is KGHSH and CDR2 LQKENI. This chain's CDR3 is CASSAIGTGVGYTF. The CDR3 nucleotides read TGTGCCAGCTCAGCAATCGGGACAGGGGTCGGCTACACCTTC.

V usage is TRBV5-1 and J usage is TRBJ2-1, with D hard to call. The CDR3 totals 14 residues. V lost 1 base, J lost 3 bases, and 8 bases lay in between. Germline CDR1 reads SGHRS; CDR2 reads YFSETQ. The CDR3 nucleotides are TGCGCCAGCAGCTTGAGTGTCGTCTACAATGAGCAGTTCTTC. This encodes CASSLSVVYNEQFF.

This clonotype showed up just a few times. The gene calls are TRBV5-1 and TRBJ1-1; 7 bases are shared with TRBD1. V gave up 4 bases and J gave up 4 bases; unmatched junction bases: 4. This CDR3 spans 13 amino acids. Per the germline V gene, CDR1 is SGHRS and CDR2 is YFSETQ. CDR3 in DNA: TGCGCCAGCAGCCCCCGGGACAGCACTGAAGCTTTCTTT. Translation gives CASSPRDSTEAFF.